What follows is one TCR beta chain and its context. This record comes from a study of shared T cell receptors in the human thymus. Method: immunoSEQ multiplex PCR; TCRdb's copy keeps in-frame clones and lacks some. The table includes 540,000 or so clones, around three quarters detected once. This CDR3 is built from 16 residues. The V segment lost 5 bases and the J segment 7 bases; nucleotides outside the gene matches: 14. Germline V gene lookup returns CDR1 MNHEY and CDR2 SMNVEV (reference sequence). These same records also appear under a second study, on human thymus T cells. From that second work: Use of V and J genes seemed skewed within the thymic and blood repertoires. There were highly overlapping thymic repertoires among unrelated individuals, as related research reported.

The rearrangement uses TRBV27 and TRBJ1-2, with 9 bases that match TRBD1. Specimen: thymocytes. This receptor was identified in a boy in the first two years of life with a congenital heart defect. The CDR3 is CASSPNPRTGVGGYTF. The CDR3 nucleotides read TGTGCCAGCAGTCCCAACCCTCGGACAGGGGTGGGTGGCTACACCTTC.